One and the same sample provided the 8 T cell receptor beta chains below, sequenced in a study of T cell changes during pregnancy in multiple sclerosis. Using immunoSEQ multiplex PCR, the repertoire was profiled, and TCRdb retains in-frame clones only, with some absent. The table records 83,000 or so clones, about 93% of them present only once. Sample: peripheral blood, taken after pregnancy. The source is a female donor in good health, enrolled as a control in a pregnancy study.

This chain connects TRBV25-1 to TRBJ1-5, with D tentatively TRBD1 (5 bases). Germline V gene data show CDR1 as MGHDK and CDR2 as SYGVNS. This CDR3 has 13 amino acids. V was trimmed by 3 bases and J by 8 bases, leaving 11 bases between them. The CDR3 DNA is TGTGCCAGCAGTGATAGGGGATTTGAGCCCCAGCATTTT. This translates into CASSDRGFEPQHF.

The chain joins TRBV6-6 to TRBJ1-3, with TRBD1 as a possible D gene (6 bases). The germline V and J ends were trimmed by 2 bases and 3 bases, with 11 bases remaining between them. The CDR3 runs 15 residues. In germline, CDR1 is MNHNY, CDR2 SVGAGI (reference sequence). The CDR3 is CASSYGGTNGNTIYF. In DNA, the CDR3 is TGTGCCAGCAGTTACGGTGGGACAAATGGAAACACCATATATTTT.

The chain carries TRBV27 and TRBJ2-7; TRBD1 is a possible D gene (6 bases). The CDR3 is 14 residues long. Germline V lookup: CDR1 MNHEY, CDR2 SMNVEV (reference sequence). V dropped 3 bases and J dropped 2 bases, with 11 bases sitting between them. CDR3 bases: TGTGCCAGCAGTTTTGGGGACACCACCTACGAGCAGTACTTC. Its protein product is CASSFGDTTYEQYF.

The chain uses TRBV2 and TRBJ1-3; 7 bases fit TRBD1. V lost 6 bases, J lost 0 bases, and 8 bases stayed unmatched. Germline V lookup: CDR1 SNHLY, CDR2 FYNNEI. The CDR3 has 16 amino acids. CDR3 residues: CASSGTALNSGNTIYF. The CDR3 coding sequence is TGTGCCAGCAGCGGGACAGCCTTGAACTCTGGAAACACCATATATTTT.

The rearrangement links TRBV7-9 to TRBJ2-5; 10 bases fit TRBD1. J gave up 4 bases and V 6 bases, and 5 bases lay outside the gene matches. CDR3 length: 14 residues. Looked up from germline, CDR1 is SEHNR and CDR2 is FQNEAQ (reference sequence). CDR3 coding DNA: TGTGCCAGCAGTTCGAGGACAGGGGGAGAGACCCAGTACTTC. Protein: CASSSRTGGETQYF.

The chain joins TRBV11-2 to TRBJ2-2, with TRBD2 identical over 7 bases. The trim removed 0 bases at V and 7 bases at J, leaving 5 bases unmatched. Germline V gene lookup returns CDR1 SGHAT and CDR2 FQNNGV. The CDR3 loop spans 15 amino acids. As DNA, the CDR3 is TGTGCCAGCAGCTTAGAAGGGACTAACGTCGGGGAGCTGTTTTTT. It yields the protein CASSLEGTNVGELFF.

The chain combines TRBV5-1 with TRBJ2-5; 7 bases line up with TRBD2. The CDR3 totals 14 residues. Germline V gene lookup returns CDR1 SGHRS and CDR2 YFSETQ. The J segment lost 7 bases and the V segment lost 4 bases, leaving 10 bases of the junction unmatched. The CDR3, as DNA: TGCGCCAGCAGCCCGGTAGGAGGCGGGGGGACCCAGTACTTC. As protein: CASSPVGGGGTQYF.

This chain links TRBV5-4 with TRBJ1-1, with D perhaps TRBD1 (6 bases). The CDR3 totals 16 residues. Trimming stripped 4 bases from V and 3 bases from J, with 19 bases between. CDR1 is SGHNT and CDR2 is YYREEE in the germline V gene (reference sequence). The chain's CDR3 is CASSGKGGGPDTEAFF. For the CDR3, the DNA is TGTGCCAGCAGCGGGAAGGGGGGGGGCCCGGACACTGAAGCTTTCTTT.